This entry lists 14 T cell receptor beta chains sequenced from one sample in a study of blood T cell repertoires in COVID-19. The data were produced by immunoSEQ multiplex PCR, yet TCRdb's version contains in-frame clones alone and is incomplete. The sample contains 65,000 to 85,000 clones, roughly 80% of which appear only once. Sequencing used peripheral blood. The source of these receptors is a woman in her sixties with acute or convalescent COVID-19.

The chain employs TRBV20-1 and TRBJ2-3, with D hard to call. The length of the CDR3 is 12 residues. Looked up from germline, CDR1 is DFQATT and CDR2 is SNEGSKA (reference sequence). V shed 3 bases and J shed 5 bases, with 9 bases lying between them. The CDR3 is CSASTSRDTQYF. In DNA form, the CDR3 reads TGCAGTGCTAGTACGTCGCGAGATACGCAGTATTTT.

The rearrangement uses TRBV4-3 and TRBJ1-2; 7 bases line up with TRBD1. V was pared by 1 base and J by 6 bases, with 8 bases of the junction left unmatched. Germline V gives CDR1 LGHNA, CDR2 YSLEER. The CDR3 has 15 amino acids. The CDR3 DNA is TGCGCCAGCAGCCAAGGCACCAGGGGGTCCAATGGCTACACCTTC. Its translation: CASSQGTRGSNGYTF.

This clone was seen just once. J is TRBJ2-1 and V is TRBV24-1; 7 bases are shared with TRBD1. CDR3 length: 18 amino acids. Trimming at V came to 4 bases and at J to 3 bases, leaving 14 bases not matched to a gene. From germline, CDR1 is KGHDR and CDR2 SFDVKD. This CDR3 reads CATSDYQPYRGNYNEQFF. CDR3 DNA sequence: TGTGCCACCAGTGACTATCAACCTTACAGGGGAAACTACAATGAGCAGTTCTTC.

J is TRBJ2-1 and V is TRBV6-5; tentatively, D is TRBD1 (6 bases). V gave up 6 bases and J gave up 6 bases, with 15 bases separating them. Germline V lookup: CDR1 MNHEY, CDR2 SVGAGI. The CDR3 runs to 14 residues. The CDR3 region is CASSTNRVVNEQFF. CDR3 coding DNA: TGTGCCAGCAGCACGAACAGGGTCGTCAATGAGCAGTTCTTC.

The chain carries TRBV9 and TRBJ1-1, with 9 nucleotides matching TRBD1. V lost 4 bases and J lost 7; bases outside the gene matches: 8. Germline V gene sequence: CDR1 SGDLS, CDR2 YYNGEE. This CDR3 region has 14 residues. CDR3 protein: CASSPSLTGGEAFF. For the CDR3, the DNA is TGTGCCAGCAGCCCTAGCTTGACAGGGGGTGAAGCTTTCTTT.

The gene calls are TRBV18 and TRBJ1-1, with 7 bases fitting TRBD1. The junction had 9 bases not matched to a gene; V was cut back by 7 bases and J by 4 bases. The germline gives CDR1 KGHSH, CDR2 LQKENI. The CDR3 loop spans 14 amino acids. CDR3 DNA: TGTGCCAGCTGGGGACAGCCCTCGGGCACTGAAGCTTTCTTT. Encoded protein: CASWGQPSGTEAFF.

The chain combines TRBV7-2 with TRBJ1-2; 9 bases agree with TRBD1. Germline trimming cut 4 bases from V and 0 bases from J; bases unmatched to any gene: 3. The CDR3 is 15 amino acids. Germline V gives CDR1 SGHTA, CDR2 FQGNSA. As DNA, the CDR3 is TGTGCCAGCAGCTGGGACAGGGCTACTAACTATGGCTACACCTTC. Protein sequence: CASSWDRATNYGYTF.

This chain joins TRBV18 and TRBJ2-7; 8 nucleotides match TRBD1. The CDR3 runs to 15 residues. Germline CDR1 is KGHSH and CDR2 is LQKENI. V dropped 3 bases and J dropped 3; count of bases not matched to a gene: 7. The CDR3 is CASSPPDRAGYEQYF. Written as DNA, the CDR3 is TGTGCCAGCTCACCTCCGGACAGGGCGGGCTACGAGCAGTACTTC.

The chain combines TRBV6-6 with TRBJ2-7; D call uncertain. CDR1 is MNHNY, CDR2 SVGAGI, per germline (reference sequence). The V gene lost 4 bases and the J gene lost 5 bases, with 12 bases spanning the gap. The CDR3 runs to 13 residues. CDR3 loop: CASSSFQVDEQYF. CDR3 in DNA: TGTGCCAGCAGTTCCTTCCAGGTAGACGAGCAGTACTTC.

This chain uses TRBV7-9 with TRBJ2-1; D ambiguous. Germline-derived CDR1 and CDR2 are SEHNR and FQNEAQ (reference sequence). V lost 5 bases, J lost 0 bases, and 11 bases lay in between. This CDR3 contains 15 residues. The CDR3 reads CASSPDRSSYNEQFF. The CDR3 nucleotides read TGTGCCAGCAGCCCCGACCGGAGCTCCTACAATGAGCAGTTCTTC.

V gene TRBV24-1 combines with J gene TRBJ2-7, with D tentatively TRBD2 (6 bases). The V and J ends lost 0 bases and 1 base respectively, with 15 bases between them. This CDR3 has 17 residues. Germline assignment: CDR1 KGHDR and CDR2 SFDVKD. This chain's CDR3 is CATSDLVGGKGSYEQYV. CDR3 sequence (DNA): TGTGCCACCAGTGATTTGGTGGGGGGAAAGGGGTCCTACGAGCAGTACGTC.

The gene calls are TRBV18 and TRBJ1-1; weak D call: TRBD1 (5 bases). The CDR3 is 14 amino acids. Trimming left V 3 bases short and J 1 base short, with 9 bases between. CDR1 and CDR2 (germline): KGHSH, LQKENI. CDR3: CASSPGLANTEAFF. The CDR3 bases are TGTGCCAGCTCACCGGGGCTTGCGAACACTGAAGCTTTCTTT.

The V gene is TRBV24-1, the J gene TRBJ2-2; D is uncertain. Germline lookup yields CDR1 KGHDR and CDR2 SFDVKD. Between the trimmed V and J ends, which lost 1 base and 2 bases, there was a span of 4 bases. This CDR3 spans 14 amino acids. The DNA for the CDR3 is TGTGCCACCAGTGATTTTCAAAACACCGGGGAGCTGTTTTTT. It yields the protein CATSDFQNTGELFF.

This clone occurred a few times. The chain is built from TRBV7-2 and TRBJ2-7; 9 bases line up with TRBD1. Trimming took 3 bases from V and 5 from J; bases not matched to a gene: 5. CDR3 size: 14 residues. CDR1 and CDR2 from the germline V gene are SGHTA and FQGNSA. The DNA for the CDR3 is TGTGCCAGCAGCTTCGACAGGGGGATCGACGAGCAGTACGTC. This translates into CASSFDRGIDEQYV.